The TCR beta chain described here comes from a study of early T cells in non-severe SARS-CoV-2 infection. Study-wide context: Sequencing of bulk RNA from unsorted whole blood was done, without chain pairing.

Deletions cut 0 bases from V and 0 bases from J, with 11 bases between. This CDR3 is built from 16 residues. Per germline, CDR1 DFQATT and CDR2 SNEGSKA (reference sequence). cDNA molecules, individually, were tagged with unique molecular identifiers. TCRdb redid the calling of the 5' RACE reads with MiXCR, one entry per CDR3 protein. The sample yields some 57,000 distinct CDR3 sequences, approximately 9.9% seen once. In this sample, this clonotype turned up many times. The receptor was derived from an adult who was a healthcare worker with PCR-confirmed SARS-CoV-2 infection or an uninfected control (not recorded which). Material for sequencing was whole blood. The J gene is TRBJ1-4, the V gene TRBV20-1; TRBD1 might be the D (6 bases). The CDR3 is CSAREGGPATNEKLFF. DNA for the CDR3: TGCAGTGCTAGAGAAGGGGGGCCAGCAACTAATGAAAAACTGTTTTTT.